The 24 T cell receptor beta chains listed next were all sequenced from one sample in a study of T cell responses to AZD1222 COVID-19 vaccine (dated by TCRdb to the early 2020s). To prepare the library, the immunoSEQ multiplex PCR assay was applied. TCRdb provides this immuneACCESS table in a form limited to in-frame rearrangements. Some clones are lacking; in checked studies, under half of them reflect an unresolved V gene, and why the rest are absent is not known. For this sample the table gives roughly 150,000 clones, of which about nine tenths were detected only once. Jointly, the top ten make up 1.5% to 2% of the sample. This specimen's time point label, interpreted: about 28 days (+/-7) after the second vaccine dose. Source: peripheral blood, taken 28 days after the second AZD1222 dose. Every receptor here comes from an adult who received the AZD1222 COVID-19 vaccine.

The genes are TRBV7-2 and TRBJ1-1, with TRBD1 as a possible D gene (6 bases). Trimming stripped 1 base from V and 4 bases from J, with 10 bases between. This CDR3 contains 14 residues. CDR1 is SGHTA, CDR2 FQGNSA, per germline. DNA of the CDR3: TGTGCCAGCAGCTTAGACGGGGGGCGCACTGAAGCTTTCTTT. This codes for CASSLDGGRTEAFF. The full variable domain, its missing parts supplied by reference TRBV7-2 and TRBJ1-1, is GAGVSQSPSNKVTEKGKDVELRCDPISGHTALYWYRQSLGQGLEFLIYFQGNSAPDKSGLPSDRFSAERTGGSVSTLTIQRTQQEDSAVYLCASSLDGGRTEAFFGQGTRLTVV.

This rearrangement joins TRBV4-2 to TRBJ2-5; D possibly corresponds to TRBD2 (6 bases). Germline V gene lookup returns CDR1 LGHNA and CDR2 YNFKEQ. The CDR3 is made up of 16 amino acids. Trimming took 4 bases from V and 3 from J, leaving 18 bases between them. CDR3 sequence: CASSPRGTAVEETQYF. The CDR3 DNA is TGTGCCAGCAGCCCCCGGGGGACTGCCGTAGAAGAGACCCAGTACTTC.

V gene TRBV19 combines with J gene TRBJ1-4; D may be TRBD1 (6 bases). The germline V and J ends were trimmed by 6 bases and 5 bases, with 13 bases remaining between them. Germline CDR1 LNHDA, CDR2 SQIVND (reference sequence). The CDR3 consists of 14 residues. The CDR3 here is CASSVRGGNEKLFF. The CDR3 DNA reads TGTGCCAGTAGCGTCAGGGGCGGGAATGAAAAACTGTTTTTT.

The rearrangement links TRBV11-2 to TRBJ1-6; D is perhaps TRBD1 (6 bases). This CDR3 comprises 18 residues. V lost 5 bases and J lost 0, with 17 bases in between. Germline V gene sequence: CDR1 SGHAT, CDR2 FQNNGV. As DNA, the CDR3 is TGTGCCAGCAGCCTCAGACAGGTTCGGAGCTCCTATAATTCACCCCTCCACTTT. Translation gives CASSLRQVRSSYNSPLHF.

The V call is TRBV19, the J call TRBJ1-1, with D unclear. Germline assignment: CDR1 LNHDA and CDR2 SQIVND (reference sequence). V dropped 3 bases and J dropped 0 bases, with 11 bases sitting between them. The CDR3 totals 15 residues. DNA for the CDR3: TGTGCCAGTAGTATGATTTCCAGGCTGAACACTGAAGCTTTCTTT. Its translation is CASSMISRLNTEAFF. The complete variable domain, with remaining parts taken from reference TRBV19 and TRBJ1-1, reads DGGITQSPKYLFRKEGQNVTLSCEQNLNHDAMYWYRQDPGQGLRLIYYSQIVNDFQKGDIAEGYSVSREKKESFPLTVTSAQKNPTAFYLCASSMISRLNTEAFFGQGTRLTVV.

The chain joins TRBV24-1 to TRBJ1-5; unclear D gene. V lost 8 bases to trimming and J lost 6 bases, with 13 bases between them. CDR1 and CDR2 from the germline V gene are KGHDR and SFDVKD. The CDR3 runs to 13 residues. In DNA, the CDR3 is TGTGCCACCATGGGTACCGCGGGTCAGCCCCAGCATTTT. As protein: CATMGTAGQPQHF.

The rearrangement links TRBV30 to TRBJ2-6; D is possibly TRBD2 (6 bases). CDR3 size: 14 residues. From germline, CDR1 is GTSNPN and CDR2 SVGIG (reference sequence). The V end lost 3 bases, the J end lost 1 base, and 7 bases lay between the germline ends. CDR3 sequence (DNA): TGTGCCTGGAGGCGGGGTTCTGGGGCCAACGTCCTGACTTTC. It encodes CAWRRGSGANVLTF.

CDR3 amino acids: CASSAGTGGRNEQFF. The CDR3 DNA sequence: TGTGCCAGCAGCGCCGGGACAGGGGGTAGGAATGAGCAGTTCTTC. The chain is built from TRBV3-1 (or the pseudogene TRBV3-2) and TRBJ2-1; TRBD1 agrees at 11 bases. Losses at the gene ends were 5 bases for V and 7 bases for J; bases not matched to a gene: 7. The CDR3 consists of 15 residues. CDR1 is LGHDT, CDR2 YNNKEL, per germline (reference sequence).

The J gene is TRBJ2-1, the V gene TRBV28, with 8 bases identical to TRBD2. CDR1 and CDR2 from the germline V gene are MDHEN and SYDVKM. The CDR3 runs to 18 residues. After removal of 3 bases from V and 6 bases from J, the junction contained 16 bases not matched to a gene. This CDR3 reads CASSFRGGAGVHRNEQFF. The CDR3 nucleotides are TGTGCCAGCAGTTTCCGTGGGGGAGCGGGAGTACATCGCAATGAGCAGTTCTTC.

The J gene is TRBJ1-2, the V gene TRBV6-1, with no clear D. V was trimmed by 1 base and J by 8 bases, leaving 14 bases between them. The CDR3 is 14 residues long. The germline V gene has CDR1 MNHNS and CDR2 SASEGT. The DNA for the CDR3 is TGTGCCAGCAGTGAAGGGTCAACCCGGGTCGGCTACACCTTC. Translating it yields CASSEGSTRVGYTF.

CDR3 residues: CSASSGGPVYTQYF. The CDR3 coding sequence is TGCAGTGCTAGTTCGGGGGGGCCCGTTTATACGCAGTATTTT. The genes are TRBV20-1 and TRBJ2-3, with TRBD2 matching 8 bases. This CDR3 region has 14 residues. V lost 3 bases to trimming and J lost 7 bases; unmatched junction nucleotides: 9. Germline V CDR1 and CDR2: DFQATT, SNEGSKA (reference sequence).

This chain uses TRBV5-4 with TRBJ1-2, with 8 bases fitting TRBD1. The CDR3 is 17 amino acids. In germline, CDR1 is SGHNT, CDR2 YYREEE (reference sequence). Trimming took 0 bases from V and 0 from J; bases not matched to a gene: 7. The CDR3 spells CASSLAAGGKSNYGYTF. In DNA form, the CDR3 reads TGTGCCAGCAGCTTGGCTGCAGGGGGCAAATCTAACTATGGCTACACCTTC.

The gene calls are TRBV30 and TRBJ2-7; maybe TRBD2 (6 bases). Trimming left V 2 bases short and J 4 bases short, with 21 bases between. The CDR3 has 16 amino acids. The germline V gene has CDR1 GTSNPN and CDR2 SVGIG (reference sequence). CDR3 amino acids: CAWSTTRAGFLYEQYF. The CDR3 DNA follows: TGTGCCTGGAGTACAACGCGGGCGGGGTTCCTTTACGAGCAGTACTTC.

This chain connects TRBV6-5 to TRBJ2-5, with a tentative D call TRBD2 (5 bases). V was shortened by 5 bases and J by 5 bases, with 6 bases between the two germline ends. Germline V gene lookup returns CDR1 MNHEY and CDR2 SVGAGI. This CDR3 is built from 11 residues. The CDR3 sequence: CASSLAETQYF. For the CDR3, the DNA is TGTGCCAGCAGTCTAGCTGAGACCCAGTACTTC.

The chain carries TRBV7-2 and TRBJ2-7; D possibly matches TRBD1 or TRBD2 (5 bases each). Germline CDR1 and CDR2: SGHTA and FQGNSA. Trimming pared 2 bases from V and 1 base from J, leaving 12 bases between. The CDR3 is 15 amino acids. In DNA, the CDR3 is TGTGCCAGCAGCTTAACCTGGGGGAGTTCCTACGAGCAGTACTTC. It yields the protein CASSLTWGSSYEQYF.

The J gene is TRBJ1-4, the V gene TRBV27, with D possibly being TRBD1 (5 bases). Germline V gene lookup returns CDR1 MNHEY and CDR2 SMNVEV (reference sequence). The CDR3 has 15 amino acids. V shed 8 bases and J shed 7 bases, with 20 bases lying between them. In nucleotides, the CDR3 is TGTGCCAGCTCGGCGGGGCTTTATCGGCGTGAAAAACTGTTTTTT. Residues: CASSAGLYRREKLFF.

This chain's CDR3 is CASSEKVTGGSGNTIYF. In nucleotides, the CDR3 is TGTGCCAGCAGTGAAAAGGTGACAGGGGGATCTGGAAACACCATATATTTT. The chain joins TRBV6-1 to TRBJ1-3; TRBD1 matches at 9 bases. Trimming at V came to 2 bases and at J to 1 base, leaving 6 bases not matched to a gene. The CDR3 consists of 17 residues. Germline lookup yields CDR1 MNHNS and CDR2 SASEGT.

The chain uses TRBV25-1 and TRBJ2-5, with D maybe TRBD2 (5 bases). The CDR3 has 15 residues. The ends were cut back, 2 bases at V and 5 bases at J, with 15 bases in the middle. CDR1 is MGHDK, CDR2 SYGVNS, per germline. The CDR3 coding sequence is TGTGCCAGCAGTGAAAGTCGGAGCCCGGGGGAGACCCAGTACTTC. It encodes CASSESRSPGETQYF.

V usage is TRBV14 and J usage is TRBJ1-2; possibly TRBD1 for D (5 bases). This CDR3 spans 13 amino acids. The V gene's germline CDR1 is SGHDN and CDR2 FVKESK. Trimming took 9 bases from V and 4 from J, leaving 15 bases between them. The CDR3 sequence is CASSIQESYGYTF. The DNA for the CDR3 is TGTGCCAGTTCCATACAGGAGAGCTATGGCTACACCTTC. Complete variable domain (other parts from reference TRBV14 and TRBJ1-2): EAGVTQFPSHSVIEKGQTVTLRCDPISGHDNLYWYRRVMGKEIKFLLHFVKESKQDESGMPNNRFLAERTGGTYSTLKVQPAELEDSGVYFCASSIQESYGYTFGSGTRLTVV.

The rearrangement links TRBV7-2 to TRBJ1-1; tentative D call: TRBD1 (6 bases). Per germline, CDR1 SGHTA and CDR2 FQGNSA. This CDR3 comprises 14 residues. Trimming pared 0 bases from V and 11 bases from J, leaving 16 bases between. As DNA, the CDR3 is TGTGCCAGCAGCTTAGCAGGAGGAGAAGGGGGGGCTTTCTTT. This gives the protein CASSLAGGEGGAFF.

J is TRBJ1-1 and V is TRBV11-2, with D perhaps TRBD1 (5 bases). The CDR3 has 11 residues. CDR1 and CDR2 from the germline V gene are SGHAT and FQNNGV. With 5 bases removed from V and 11 bases from J, the gap between germline ends came to 12 bases. The CDR3 bases are TGTGCCAGCAGCGTGGGGACGGGTGCTTTCTTT. Translated, it gives CASSVGTGAFF.

Points on this clone: At one end the junction does not follow the germline gene, possibly because of a read error. This chain links TRBV7-2 with TRBJ2-5, with D maybe TRBD2 (6 bases). CDR3 size: 11 residues. Per germline, CDR1 SGHTA and CDR2 FQGNSA. CDR3 sequence reads: CASSLSGGRHF. The CDR3 DNA follows: TGTGCCAGCAGCTTATCCGGAGGGAGGCACTTC.

The gene calls are TRBV7-2 and TRBJ2-2, with D possibly TRBD2 on 7 matching bases. Trimming removed 6 bases from V and 2 bases from J, with 16 bases in between. CDR3 size: 16 residues. Looked up from germline, CDR1 is SGHTA and CDR2 is FQGNSA. The CDR3 bases are TGTGCCAGCAGACCCAGGGGAGGGGCTAACACCGGGGAGCTGTTTTTT. Its protein is CASRPRGGANTGELFF.

V is TRBV3-1 (or the pseudogene TRBV3-2) and J is TRBJ2-3; weak D call: TRBD2 (5 bases). Germline CDR1 LGHDT, CDR2 YNNKEL (reference sequence). V lost 1 base, J lost 2 bases, and 7 bases lay in between. CDR3 length: 14 amino acids. The chain's CDR3 is CASSQGLITDTQYF. The CDR3 nucleotides read TGTGCCAGCAGCCAAGGACTAATCACAGATACGCAGTATTTT.